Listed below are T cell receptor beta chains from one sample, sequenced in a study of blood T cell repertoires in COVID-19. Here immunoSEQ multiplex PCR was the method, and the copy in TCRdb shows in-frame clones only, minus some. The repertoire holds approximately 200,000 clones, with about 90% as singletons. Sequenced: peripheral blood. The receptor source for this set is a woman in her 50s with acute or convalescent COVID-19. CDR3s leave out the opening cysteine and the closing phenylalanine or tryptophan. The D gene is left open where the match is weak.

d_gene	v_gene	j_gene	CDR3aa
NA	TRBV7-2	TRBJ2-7	ASSLDRGSYEQY
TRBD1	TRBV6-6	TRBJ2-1	ASSYGTAYNEQF
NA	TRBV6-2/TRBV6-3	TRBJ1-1	ASSPNRDTDPEAF
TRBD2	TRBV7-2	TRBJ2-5	ASSLAQAGGAGTQY
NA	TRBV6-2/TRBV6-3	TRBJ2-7	ASSYDARSYEQY
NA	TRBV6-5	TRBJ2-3	ASRTTDTQY
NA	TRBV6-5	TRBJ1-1	ASRTIQGYTEAF
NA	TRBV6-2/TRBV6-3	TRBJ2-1	ASSYVGSSYNEQF
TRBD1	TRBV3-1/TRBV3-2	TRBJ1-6	ASSQDYRGSYNSPLH
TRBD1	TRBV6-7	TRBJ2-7	ASSCRDRGYEQY
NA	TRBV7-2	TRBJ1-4	ASSFQAAEKLF
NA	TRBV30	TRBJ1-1	AWSPHPRNTEAF
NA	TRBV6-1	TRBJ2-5	ASSERGRETQY
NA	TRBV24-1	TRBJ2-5	ATSSGARGSGETQY
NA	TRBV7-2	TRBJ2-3	ASSLERVDTQY
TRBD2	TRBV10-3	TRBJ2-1	AISEPLAGENILLYNEQF
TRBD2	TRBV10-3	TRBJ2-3	AISEAGLAGADTQY
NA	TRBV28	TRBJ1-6	ASRPDLVYNSPLH
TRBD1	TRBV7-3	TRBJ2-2	ASSLGAQGAGELF
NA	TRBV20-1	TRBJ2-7	SASVWEEIGEQY
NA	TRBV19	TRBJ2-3	ASSVQAPPDTQY
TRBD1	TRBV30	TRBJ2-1	AWSSGTGAYNEQF
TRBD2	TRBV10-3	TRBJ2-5	AISESASGTRPQETQY
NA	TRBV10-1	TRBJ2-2	ASGIFGGNTGELF
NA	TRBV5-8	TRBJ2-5	ASSRDQLQGETQY
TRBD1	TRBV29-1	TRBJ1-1	SVLDRGRGNTEAF
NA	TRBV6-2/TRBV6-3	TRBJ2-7	ASSLTAYEQY
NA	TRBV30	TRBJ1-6	AWRQGYNSPLH
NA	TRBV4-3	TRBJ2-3	ASSQDFGFRGTDTQY
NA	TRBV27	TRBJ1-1	ASSLSPSGGGRNTEAF
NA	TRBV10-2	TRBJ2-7	ASSGFSRGRPVEQY
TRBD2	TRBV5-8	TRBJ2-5	ARTRGGVETQY
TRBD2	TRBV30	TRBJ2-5	AWSVLAGVRETQY
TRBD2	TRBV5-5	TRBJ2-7	ASSLLAGTNEQY
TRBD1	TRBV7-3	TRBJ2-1	ASSIGQGSYNEQF
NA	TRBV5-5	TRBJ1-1	ASSLGHSNTEAF